The next 20 T cell receptor beta chains were all read from a single sample in a study of blood T cell repertoires in COVID-19. The assay was immunoSEQ multiplex PCR, and TCRdb's table has in-frame clones only and misses some. The table has roughly 100,000 clones, over 75% seen once. The sequenced sample was peripheral blood. The receptor set was obtained from a man aged 45-65 years with acute or convalescent COVID-19.

This clone has a handful of counts. This chain links TRBV19 with TRBJ2-7, with D perhaps matching TRBD2 (6 bases). V was trimmed by 6 bases and J by 4 bases, leaving 16 bases between them. Looked up from germline, CDR1 is LNHDA and CDR2 is SQIVND (reference sequence). The CDR3 sequence is 14 residues long. DNA of the CDR3: TGTGCCAGTAGGGAACGGGGGAGTGCGTACGAGCAGTACTTC. This gives the protein CASRERGSAYEQYF.

The rearrangement joins TRBV11-3 to TRBJ1-1; D remains ambiguous. The CDR3 sequence is 15 residues long. V lost 2 bases and J 4 bases, leaving 14 bases between the germline ends. Looked up from germline, CDR1 is SGHNT and CDR2 is YENEEA. The CDR3 bases are TGTGCCAGCAGCTTACAACAGTTTGGCGCCACTGAAGCTTTCTTT. The encoded protein is CASSLQQFGATEAFF.

The chain recombines TRBV30 with TRBJ2-1, with D possibly being TRBD1 (6 bases). The germline V gene encodes CDR1 GTSNPN and CDR2 SVGIG (reference sequence). CDR3 length: 13 residues. Trimming took 8 bases from V and 10 from J, leaving 21 bases between them. CDR3 amino acids: CAAYGTRGMEQFF. DNA of the CDR3: TGTGCCGCCTACGGGACAAGAGGAATGGAGCAGTTCTTC.

The chain links TRBV27 to TRBJ2-7; TRBD1 matches 7 bases. There are 13 residues in the CDR3. Germline CDR1 is MNHEY and CDR2 is SMNVEV (reference sequence). V was clipped by 3 bases and J by 5 bases; unmatched bases: 4. Written as DNA, the CDR3 is TGTGCCAGCAGTTTGGACAGGTCCAACGAGCAGTACTTC. Translation: CASSLDRSNEQYF.

The chain employs TRBV2 and TRBJ1-1; D not resolved. Trimming pared 2 bases from V and 6 bases from J, leaving 7 bases between. The CDR3 has 12 residues. Germline CDR1 SNHLY, CDR2 FYNNEI. CDR3 in amino acids: CASSELAAEAFF. The CDR3 region has the DNA TGTGCCAGCAGTGAATTGGCAGCTGAAGCTTTCTTT. The full variable domain, completed using reference TRBV2 and TRBJ1-1, is EPEVTQTPSHQVTQMGQEVILRCVPISNHLYFYWYRQILGQKVEFLVSFYNNEISEKSEIFDDQFSVERPDGSNFTLKIRSTKLEDSAMYFCASSELAAEAFFGQGTRLTVV.

The chain employs TRBV19 and TRBJ1-1, with a tentative D call TRBD1 (6 bases). Between the trimmed V and J ends, which lost 7 bases and 5 bases, there was a span of 14 bases. Per the germline V gene, CDR1 is LNHDA and CDR2 is SQIVND (reference sequence). The CDR3 sequence is 13 residues long. The CDR3 DNA reads as TGTGCCAGTAATACAGGGTCGAGGACTGAAGCTTTCTTT. Its protein is CASNTGSRTEAFF.

The chain carries TRBV30 and TRBJ1-5, with 9 bases fitting TRBD1. This CDR3 has 13 amino acids. Germline values: CDR1 GTSNPN, CDR2 SVGIG (reference sequence). Trimming took 3 bases from V and 4 from J; bases not matched to a gene: 1. CDR3 region: CAWRGTGNQPQHF. CDR3 DNA sequence: TGTGCCTGGAGAGGGACAGGGAATCAGCCCCAGCATTTT.

The chain links TRBV11-3 to TRBJ2-5; D is possibly TRBD1 (6 bases). The CDR3 consists of 14 residues. The germline V and J ends were trimmed by 1 base and 2 bases, with 8 bases remaining between them. Germline CDR1 is SGHNT and CDR2 is YENEEA. CDR3: CASSLARGQETQYF. The CDR3, as DNA: TGTGCCAGCAGCTTAGCAAGGGGGCAAGAGACCCAGTACTTC.

The chain combines TRBV7-2 with TRBJ1-6, with a possible D match to TRBD1 (5 bases). Trimming took off 1 base at V and 7 bases at J, with 11 bases between the two ends. The CDR3 is 15 amino acids. Germline CDR1 is SGHTA and CDR2 is FQGNSA. DNA for the CDR3: TGTGCCAGCAGCTTAGACGGACATTCCAATTCACCCCTCCACTTT. It yields the protein CASSLDGHSNSPLHF.

The chain employs TRBV2 and TRBJ2-5, with 7 bases matching TRBD1. This CDR3 contains 13 residues. Germline V gene sequence: CDR1 SNHLY, CDR2 FYNNEI. V gave up 5 bases and J gave up 9 bases; unmatched junction bases: 9. In nucleotides, the CDR3 is TGTGCCAGCAGTACCCGGACAGGCGAAGCCCAGTACTTC. Amino acids: CASSTRTGEAQYF. Full variable domain (outside the CDR3, taken from reference TRBV2 and TRBJ2-5): EPEVTQTPSHQVTQMGQEVILRCVPISNHLYFYWYRQILGQKVEFLVSFYNNEISEKSEIFDDQFSVERPDGSNFTLKIRSTKLEDSAMYFCASSTRTGEAQYFGPGTRLLVL.

This clone was counted only a few times. The chain recombines TRBV9 with TRBJ2-3; D is uncertain. The CDR3 has 14 residues. CDR1 and CDR2 from the germline V gene are SGDLS and YYNGEE. V was cut by 0 bases and J by 6 bases, with 11 bases left in between. The CDR3 is CASSVAVAGDTQYF. The CDR3, as DNA: TGTGCCAGCAGCGTAGCAGTGGCAGGCGATACGCAGTATTTT.

This clone was seen only a few times. The V call is TRBV3-1 (or the pseudogene TRBV3-2), the J call TRBJ2-7; perhaps TRBD1 as D (6 bases). Per the germline V gene, CDR1 is LGHDT and CDR2 is YNNKEL (reference sequence). Trimming took 3 bases from V and 3 from J, leaving 12 bases between them. CDR3 length: 14 residues. In DNA form, the CDR3 reads TGTGCCAGCAGCCATGGACAGAAATACTACGAGCAGTACTTC. This codes for CASSHGQKYYEQYF.

The chain uses TRBV2 and TRBJ1-2; 7 bases are shared with TRBD1. This CDR3 spans 14 amino acids. Unmatched junction bases numbered 9, after V lost 7 bases and J lost 4 bases. Germline CDR1 is SNHLY and CDR2 is FYNNEI. The CDR3 here is CASTGGGQIYGYTF. For the CDR3, the DNA is TGTGCCAGCACCGGAGGGGGACAGATCTATGGCTACACCTTC.

The chain links TRBV28 to TRBJ2-5; the match to TRBD2 covers 10 bases. Germline CDR1 is MDHEN and CDR2 is SYDVKM. With V trimmed by 3 bases and J by 5 bases, 6 bases remained unmatched. The CDR3 has 15 residues. The DNA of the CDR3 is TGTGCCAGCAGTTTGCGGCTAGCGGGAGAGGAGACCCAGTACTTC. This translates into CASSLRLAGEETQYF. Full variable domain (remainder filled in from reference TRBV28 and TRBJ2-5): DVKVTQSSRYLVKRTGEKVFLECVQDMDHENMFWYRQDPGLGLRLIYFSYDVKMKEKGDIPEGYSVSREKKERFSLILESASTNQTSMYLCASSLRLAGEETQYFGPGTRLLVL.

This clone has more than one count but fewer than ten. The V and J genes are TRBV19 and TRBJ1-5; TRBD1 aligns across 7 bases. With 4 bases clipped from V and 3 bases from J, the junction kept 6 bases outside the gene matches. Germline V gives CDR1 LNHDA, CDR2 SQIVND (reference sequence). The CDR3 has 15 residues. CDR3 DNA: TGTGCCAGTAGTAACACGGGACAGCTCAATCAGCCCCAGCATTTT. Its translation is CASSNTGQLNQPQHF.

The chain couples TRBV7-9 to TRBJ2-1, with TRBD2 matching over 8 bases. Per the germline V gene, CDR1 is SEHNR and CDR2 is FQNEAQ (reference sequence). The CDR3 is made up of 15 amino acids. Trimming removed 6 bases from V and 2 bases from J; junction bases left unmatched: 6. In nucleotides, the CDR3 is TGTGCCAGCAGGCCACAAGCGGGAGCCTACAATGAGCAGTTCTTC. This gives the protein CASRPQAGAYNEQFF. The variable domain in full, completed from reference TRBV7-9 and TRBJ2-1, reads DTGVSQNPRHKITKRGQNVTFRCDPISEHNRLYWYRQTLGQGPEFLTYFQNEAQLEKSRLLSDRFSAERPKGSFSTLEIQRTEQGDSAMYLCASRPQAGAYNEQFFGPGTRLTVL.

The rearrangement joins TRBV6-1 to TRBJ1-1; 7 bases are a match to TRBD1. The germline CDR1 and CDR2 sequences are MNHNS and SASEGT. V lost 2 bases and J lost 8; bases outside the gene matches: 5. The CDR3 spans 13 residues. The DNA for the CDR3 is TGTGCCAGCAGTGAAACAGGGGAAGGCGAAGCTTTCTTT. The encoded protein is CASSETGEGEAFF.

The chain couples TRBV12-5 to TRBJ2-2; weak D call: TRBD1 (7 bases). The CDR3 consists of 19 residues. Germline lookup yields CDR1 LGHNT and CDR2 FRNRAP. The V and J ends lost 0 bases and 7 bases respectively, with 24 bases between them. CDR3 residues: CASGLVYGIKGAAGGELFF. For the CDR3, the DNA is TGTGCTAGTGGTTTGGTTTACGGCATTAAGGGGGCAGCGGGCGGGGAGCTGTTTTTT.

The sample holds one count of this clone. V gene TRBV19 combines with J gene TRBJ2-7; 8 bases fit TRBD2. V shed 6 bases, J shed 4 bases, and the junction held 8 bases outside the gene matches. The length of the CDR3 is 14 residues. CDR1 LNHDA and CDR2 SQIVND come from the germline V gene (reference sequence). The CDR3 loop reads CASSTGTSGYEQYF. The CDR3 nucleotides are TGTGCCAGTAGCACTGGGACTAGTGGGTACGAGCAGTACTTC.

The chain is built from TRBV10-2 and TRBJ2-1, with D unresolved. Germline V gene data show CDR1 as WSHSY and CDR2 as SAAADI. Trimming pared 6 bases from V and 9 bases from J, leaving 12 bases between. The CDR3 length is 12 residues. The CDR3 DNA follows: TGCGCCAGCAGGGGCGCCGCTGGTGAGCAGTTCTTC. This encodes CASRGAAGEQFF.